This paragraph reports one TCR beta chain. Its specificity is unknown. This entry comes from a study of shared clonotypes between healthy human individuals. General observations from the study: Among non-shared clonotypes, generation probabilities were lower than among those shared by all four donors.

Across several immunoSEQ plates, the genomic DNA of each subset was split evenly. Profiling relied on immunoSEQ multiplex PCR, and the TCRdb table lists in-frame clones only, not all of them. The sample has a few million clones, approximately 96% seen once. Trimming cost V 0 bases and J 9 bases, with 9 bases left between them. The CDR3 is 12 residues long. Germline lookup yields CDR1 MNHNY and CDR2 SVGAGI (reference sequence). The sample consisted of naive CD4+ T cells sorted from blood. Specified subset: CD45RA+ positively selected. The TCR sequence derives from a man aged 18 to 29 in good health. The chain recombines TRBV6-6 with TRBJ2-7, with a possible D match to TRBD2 (5 bases). CDR3 nucleotide sequence: TGTGCCAGCAGTTACTCGAGCGCGGGGCAGTACTTC. It translates to CASSYSSAGQYF.